The 22 T cell receptor beta chains below come from one sample, sequenced in a study of cytomegalovirus exposure and HLA in healthy donors. This PCR relied on a set of 60 Vbeta primers and 13 Jbeta primers. The table came from immunoSEQ multiplex PCR; TCRdb's copy has only in-frame clones and leaves some out. The table records 170,000 or so clones, roughly 84% of them present only once. The sample taken for sequencing was PBMCs. These TCRs come from a boy between 2 and 10 years old in good health and CMV-seronegative.

The chain couples TRBV23-1 to TRBJ2-6, with D possibly matching TRBD2 (6 bases). TRBV23-1 falls under the ORF class, with uncertain function. V was cut by 2 bases and J by 2 bases, with 13 bases left in between. The CDR3 contains 17 residues. In DNA, the CDR3 is TGCGCCAGCAGTCAACCAATTGTAGCGGCTGGGGCCAACGTCCTGACTTTC. It yields the protein CASSQPIVAAGANVLTF.

This clone was counted a few times. The chain employs TRBV2 and TRBJ2-1, with 9 positions matching TRBD2. Per the germline V gene, CDR1 is SNHLY and CDR2 is FYNNEI. The CDR3 covers 17 residues. V lost 2 bases, J lost 6 bases, and 11 bases stayed unmatched. The CDR3, as DNA: TGTGCCAGCAGTGAAAGAAGGGTGGCGGGAGGGATCAATGAGCAGTTCTTC. Encoded protein: CASSERRVAGGINEQFF.

The chain links TRBV29-1 to TRBJ2-4; TRBD2 matches at 7 bases. Germline V gene lookup returns CDR1 SQVTM and CDR2 ANQGSEA. There are 14 residues in the CDR3. Losses at the gene ends were 6 bases for V and 3 bases for J; bases not matched to a gene: 8. The CDR3 DNA reads as TGCAGCGTCACGACGGGAGGTGGCAAAAACATTCAGTACTTC. It specifies CSVTTGGGKNIQYF.

CDR3 in amino acids: CASSEVASGYTDTQYF. DNA for the CDR3: TGTGCCAGCAGTGAAGTGGCTAGCGGGTACACAGATACGCAGTATTTT. The V call is TRBV6-1, the J call TRBJ2-3, with TRBD2 matching over 8 bases. V was clipped by 1 base and J by 2 bases; unmatched bases: 5. The germline CDR1 and CDR2 sequences are MNHNS and SASEGT. The CDR3 spans 16 residues.

The CDR3 loop is CASSLTSGSFYNEQFF. CDR3 in DNA: TGTGCCAGCAGCTTAACTAGCGGGAGTTTTTACAATGAGCAGTTCTTC. The V and J genes are TRBV5-4 and TRBJ2-1, with 11 bases identical to TRBD2. CDR3 length: 16 residues. The V segment lost 2 bases and the J segment 4 bases; nucleotides outside the gene matches: 5. Per germline, CDR1 SGHNT and CDR2 YYREEE (reference sequence).

CDR3 sequence (DNA): TGTGCCAGTAGTATAAGGCCCGGGGAGACCCAGTACTTC. This codes for CASSIRPGETQYF. This chain links TRBV19 with TRBJ2-5; no clear D. The CDR3 is 13 residues long. The V gene's germline CDR1 is LNHDA and CDR2 SQIVND (reference sequence). V was clipped by 2 bases and J by 5 bases, with 9 bases between them.

V and J are TRBV6-1 and TRBJ1-3, with D uncertain. Germline V lookup: CDR1 MNHNS, CDR2 SASEGT. Trimming cost V 4 bases and J 2 bases, with 12 bases left between them. CDR3 size: 15 residues. CDR3 DNA sequence: TGTGCCAGCAGTGCCCCCGTGTTAACTGGAAACACCATATATTTT. Translation gives CASSAPVLTGNTIYF.

Details on this clone: The identical CDR3 is also encoded by other nucleotide sequences in the sample. The gene calls are TRBV28 and TRBJ1-1; tentative D call: TRBD1 (6 bases). Germline loops: CDR1 MDHEN, CDR2 SYDVKM. This CDR3 has 12 residues. The V end lost 3 bases, the J end lost 5 bases, and 7 bases lay between the germline ends. The CDR3 nucleotides are TGTGCCAGCAGTTTGAGGGGGACTGAAGCTTTCTTT. As protein: CASSLRGTEAFF.

V and J are TRBV5-8 and TRBJ2-4; TRBD1 aligns across 7 bases. The CDR3 length is 12 residues. V lost 10 bases and J lost 7; bases outside the gene matches: 8. CDR1 and CDR2 (germline): SGHTS, YDEGEE. In DNA form, the CDR3 reads TGTGCCGCCTATACGACAGGGAACATTCAGTACTTC. As protein: CAAYTTGNIQYF.

The rearrangement uses TRBV2 and TRBJ2-3, with 9 bases identical to TRBD1. The length of the CDR3 is 16 residues. V dropped 2 bases and J dropped 1; count of bases not matched to a gene: 4. The germline V gene encodes CDR1 SNHLY and CDR2 FYNNEI. CDR3 amino acids: CASSENRGLGTDTQYF. The CDR3 DNA sequence: TGTGCCAGCAGTGAAAACAGGGGGCTAGGCACAGATACGCAGTATTTT. Drawing the rest from reference TRBV2 and TRBJ2-3, the complete variable domain is EPEVTQTPSHQVTQMGQEVILRCVPISNHLYFYWYRQILGQKVEFLVSFYNNEISEKSEIFDDQFSVERPDGSNFTLKIRSTKLEDSAMYFCASSENRGLGTDTQYFGPGTRLTVL.

The chain uses TRBV5-1 and TRBJ2-2, with 7 bases lining up with TRBD1. Per germline, CDR1 SGHRS and CDR2 YFSETQ. The V and J ends lost 1 base and 6 bases, in that order; junction bases with no gene match: 9. The CDR3 has 16 residues. Here the CDR3 DNA reads TGCGCCAGCAGCTTGCCCCCACCGACAGGGCCCGGGGAGCTGTTTTTT. This sequence encodes CASSLPPPTGPGELFF.

Details on this clone: The junction differs from germline at one of its ends, possibly a read error. This chain uses TRBV5-1 with TRBJ2-1; D not certain. The CDR3 runs to 15 residues. CDR1 SGHRS and CDR2 YFSETQ come from the germline V gene. CDR3 DNA: TGCGCCAGCAGCTTGACACAGAGCTCCTACAATGAGCAGCTCTTC. Its protein is CASSLTQSSYNEQLF.

This chain joins TRBV20-1 and TRBJ1-1; D remains unclear. V lost 2 bases, J lost 7 bases, and 5 bases lay in between. There are 10 residues in the CDR3. In germline, CDR1 is DFQATT, CDR2 SNEGSKA (reference sequence). The CDR3 loop reads CSARIGEAFF. The DNA of the CDR3 is TGCAGTGCTAGAATCGGTGAAGCTTTCTTT.

The V gene is TRBV4-1, the J gene TRBJ1-2; D call uncertain. V lost 0 bases and J lost 0, with 8 bases in between. Looked up from germline, CDR1 is MGHRA and CDR2 is YSYEKL. The CDR3 spans 15 residues. CDR3 residues: CASSQEEQTNYGYTF. CDR3 DNA: TGCGCCAGCAGCCAAGAAGAACAGACTAACTATGGCTACACCTTC.

The chain is built from TRBV29-1 and TRBJ2-5; TRBD1 agrees at 7 bases. The J call could be wrong; TRBJ2-7 is a better fit for the DNA end. This CDR3 has 11 residues. Germline-derived CDR1 and CDR2 are SQVTM and ANQGSEA. The CDR3 loop reads CSVANRGEQYF. The CDR3 bases are TGCAGCGTGGCGAACAGGGGCGAGCAGTACTTC.

The chain couples TRBV10-3 to TRBJ2-1, with 13 bases lining up with TRBD2. Losses at the gene ends were 9 bases for V and 0 bases for J; bases not matched to a gene: 14. The germline gives CDR1 ENHRY, CDR2 SYGVKD. The CDR3 is 19 residues long. CDR3 protein: CAISGQVRTSGSSYNEQFF. The CDR3, as DNA: TGTGCCATTTCAGGTCAGGTGCGGACTAGCGGGAGCTCCTACAATGAGCAGTTCTTC.

The chain recombines TRBV2 with TRBJ1-5; D perhaps matches TRBD1 (5 bases). CDR3 length: 13 amino acids. V was shortened by 8 bases and J by 1 base, with 9 bases between the two germline ends. CDR1 SNHLY and CDR2 FYNNEI come from the germline V gene. CDR3 DNA: TGTGCCAGCGTGCGGGGGAGCAATCAGCCCCAGCATTTT. It yields the protein CASVRGSNQPQHF.

The table lists this clone with a few counts. The same CDR3 also results from other DNA sequences found in this sample. The chain is built from TRBV30 and TRBJ1-2; D is unresolved. The V and J ends lost 0 bases and 3 bases respectively, with 8 bases between them. The length of the CDR3 is 13 residues. CDR1 and CDR2 from the germline V gene are GTSNPN and SVGIG (reference sequence). Here the CDR3 reads CAWSVGGDYGYTF. Here the CDR3 DNA reads TGTGCCTGGAGTGTAGGAGGAGACTATGGCTACACCTTC.

This clone was picked up one time. The chain has TRBV10-2 and TRBJ1-5; 9 nucleotides agree with TRBD1. Trimming removed 4 bases from V and 4 bases from J; junction bases left unmatched: 5. CDR1 is WSHSY, CDR2 SAAADI, per germline. This CDR3 has 15 amino acids. DNA of the CDR3: TGCGCCAGCAGTGGACAGGGGGTTGGAAATCAGCCCCAGCATTTT. This sequence encodes CASSGQGVGNQPQHF.

J is TRBJ2-1 and V is TRBV6-5; tentatively, D is TRBD2 (5 bases). V was shortened by 3 bases and J by 6 bases, with 15 bases between the two germline ends. Germline CDR1 is MNHEY and CDR2 is SVGAGI. There are 15 residues in the CDR3. The CDR3 sequence is CASSYTPQRGNEQFF. Here the CDR3 DNA reads TGTGCCAGCAGTTATACCCCACAACGGGGCAATGAGCAGTTCTTC.

V gene TRBV7-9 combines with J gene TRBJ2-7; a weak D match, TRBD1 (6 bases). The V and J ends lost 3 bases and 3 bases respectively, with 9 bases between them. The CDR3 is 13 amino acids. Germline CDR1 SEHNR, CDR2 FQNEAQ (reference sequence). This chain's CDR3 is CASSLQGNYEQYF. The CDR3, as DNA: TGTGCCAGCAGCTTGCAGGGGAACTACGAGCAGTACTTC.

The rearrangement uses TRBV14 and TRBJ2-1; TRBD2 matches at 12 bases. V shed 6 bases, J shed 8 bases, and the junction held 2 bases outside the gene matches. The CDR3 length is 13 residues. Germline lookup yields CDR1 SGHDN and CDR2 FVKESK. CDR3 in amino acids: CASRTSGSHEQFF. The CDR3 DNA is TGTGCCAGCAGGACTAGCGGGAGCCATGAGCAGTTCTTC.